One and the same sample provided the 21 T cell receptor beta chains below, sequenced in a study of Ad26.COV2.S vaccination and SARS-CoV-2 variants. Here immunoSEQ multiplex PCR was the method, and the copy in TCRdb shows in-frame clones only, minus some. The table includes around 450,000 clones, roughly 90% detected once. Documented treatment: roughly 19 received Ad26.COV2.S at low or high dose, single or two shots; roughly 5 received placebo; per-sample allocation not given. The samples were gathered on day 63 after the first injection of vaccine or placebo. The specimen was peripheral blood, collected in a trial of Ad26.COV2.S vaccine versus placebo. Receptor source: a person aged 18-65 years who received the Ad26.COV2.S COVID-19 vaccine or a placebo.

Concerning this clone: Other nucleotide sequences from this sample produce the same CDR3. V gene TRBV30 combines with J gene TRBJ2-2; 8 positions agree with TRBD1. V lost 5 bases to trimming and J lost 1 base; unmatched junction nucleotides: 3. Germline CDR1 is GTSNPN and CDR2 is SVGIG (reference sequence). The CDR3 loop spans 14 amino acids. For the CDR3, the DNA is TGTGCCTGGTCCGGGACAGGGAACACCGGGGAGCTGTTTTTT. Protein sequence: CAWSGTGNTGELFF.

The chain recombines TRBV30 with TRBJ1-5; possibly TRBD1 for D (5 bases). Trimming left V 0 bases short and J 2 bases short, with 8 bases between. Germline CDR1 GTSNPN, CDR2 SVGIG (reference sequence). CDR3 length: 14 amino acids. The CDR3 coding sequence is TGTGCCTGGAGTGTACTCAGGGGCAATCAGCCCCAGCATTTT. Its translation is CAWSVLRGNQPQHF.

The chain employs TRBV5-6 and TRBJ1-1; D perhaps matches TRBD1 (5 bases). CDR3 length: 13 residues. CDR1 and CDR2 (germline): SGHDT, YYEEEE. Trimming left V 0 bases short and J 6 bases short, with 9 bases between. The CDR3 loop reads CASSLAGGAEAFF. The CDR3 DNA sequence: TGTGCCAGCAGCTTGGCCGGGGGTGCTGAAGCTTTCTTT.

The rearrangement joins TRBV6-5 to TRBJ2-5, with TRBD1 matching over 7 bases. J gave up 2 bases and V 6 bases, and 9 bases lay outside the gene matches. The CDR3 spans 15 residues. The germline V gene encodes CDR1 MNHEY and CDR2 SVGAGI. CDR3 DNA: TGTGCCAGCAGCAAAACGGGACAGAAACAAGAGACCCAGTACTTC. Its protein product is CASSKTGQKQETQYF.

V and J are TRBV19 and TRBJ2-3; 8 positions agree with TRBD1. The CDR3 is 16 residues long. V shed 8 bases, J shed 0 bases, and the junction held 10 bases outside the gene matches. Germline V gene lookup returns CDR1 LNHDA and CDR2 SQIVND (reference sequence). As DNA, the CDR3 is TGTGCCAGTCCTCTGAGAGGACAGGGAAGCACAGATACGCAGTATTTT. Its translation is CASPLRGQGSTDTQYF. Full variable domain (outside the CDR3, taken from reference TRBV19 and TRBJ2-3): DGGITQSPKYLFRKEGQNVTLSCEQNLNHDAMYWYRQDPGQGLRLIYYSQIVNDFQKGDIAEGYSVSREKKESFPLTVTSAQKNPTAFYLCASPLRGQGSTDTQYFGPGTRLTVL.

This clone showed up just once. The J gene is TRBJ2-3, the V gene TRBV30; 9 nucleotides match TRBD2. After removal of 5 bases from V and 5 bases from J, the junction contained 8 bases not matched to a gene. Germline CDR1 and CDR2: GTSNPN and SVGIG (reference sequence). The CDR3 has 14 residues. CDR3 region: CAWQAGGPGDTQYF. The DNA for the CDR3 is TGTGCCTGGCAAGCGGGGGGACCGGGAGATACGCAGTATTTT.

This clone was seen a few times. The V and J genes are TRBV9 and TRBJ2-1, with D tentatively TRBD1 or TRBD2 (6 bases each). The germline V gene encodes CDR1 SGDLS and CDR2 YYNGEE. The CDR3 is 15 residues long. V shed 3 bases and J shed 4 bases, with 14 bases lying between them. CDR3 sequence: CASSAGRGGYNEQFF. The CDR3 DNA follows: TGTGCCAGCAGCGCCGGGAGAGGGGGATACAATGAGCAGTTCTTC.

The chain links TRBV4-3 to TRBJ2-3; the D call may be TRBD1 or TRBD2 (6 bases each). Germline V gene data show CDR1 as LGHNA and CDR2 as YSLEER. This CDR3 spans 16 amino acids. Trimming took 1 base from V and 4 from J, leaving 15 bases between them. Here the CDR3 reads CASSQGSGGGADTQYF. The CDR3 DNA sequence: TGCGCCAGCAGCCAAGGCTCCGGGGGCGGAGCAGATACGCAGTATTTT.

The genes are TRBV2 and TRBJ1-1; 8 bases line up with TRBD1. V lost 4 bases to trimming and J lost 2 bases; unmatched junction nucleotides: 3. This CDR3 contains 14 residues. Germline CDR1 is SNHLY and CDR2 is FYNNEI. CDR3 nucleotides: TGTGCCAGCAGTGGCAGGGGGCGTAACACTGAAGCTTTCTTT. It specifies CASSGRGRNTEAFF.

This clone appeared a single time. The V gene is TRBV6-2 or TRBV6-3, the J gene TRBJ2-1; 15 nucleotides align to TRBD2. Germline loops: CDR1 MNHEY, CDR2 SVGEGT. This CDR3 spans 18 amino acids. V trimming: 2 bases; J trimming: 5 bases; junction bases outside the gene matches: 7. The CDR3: CASSYRGTSGGFNNEQFF. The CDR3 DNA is TGTGCCAGCAGTTACCGTGGGACTAGCGGGGGGTTCAACAATGAGCAGTTCTTC.

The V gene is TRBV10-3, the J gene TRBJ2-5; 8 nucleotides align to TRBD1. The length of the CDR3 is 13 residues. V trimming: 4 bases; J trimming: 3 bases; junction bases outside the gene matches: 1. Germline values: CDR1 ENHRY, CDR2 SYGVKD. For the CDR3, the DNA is TGTGCCATCAGTGTGGACAGGGAAGAGACCCAGTACTTC. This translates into CAISVDREETQYF.

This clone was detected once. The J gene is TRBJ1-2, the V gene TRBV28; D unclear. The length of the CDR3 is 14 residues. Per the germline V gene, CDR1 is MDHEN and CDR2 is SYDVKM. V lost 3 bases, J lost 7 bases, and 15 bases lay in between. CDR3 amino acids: CASSFEYGTGGYTF. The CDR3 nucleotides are TGTGCCAGCAGTTTCGAATACGGTACCGGTGGCTACACCTTC.

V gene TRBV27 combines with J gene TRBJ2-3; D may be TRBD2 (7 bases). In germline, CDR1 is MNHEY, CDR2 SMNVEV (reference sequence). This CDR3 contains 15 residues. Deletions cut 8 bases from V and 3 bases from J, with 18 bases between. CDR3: CASAQGRGRTDTQYF. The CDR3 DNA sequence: TGTGCCAGCGCCCAGGGGAGGGGTAGGACAGATACGCAGTATTTT.

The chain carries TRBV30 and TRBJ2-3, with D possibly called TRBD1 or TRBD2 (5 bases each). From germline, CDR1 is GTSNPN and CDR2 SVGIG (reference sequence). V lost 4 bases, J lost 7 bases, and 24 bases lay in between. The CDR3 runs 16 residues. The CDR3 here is CAWNPRDRGMRNTQYF. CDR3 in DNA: TGTGCCTGGAACCCGAGGGACCGGGGAATGAGGAATACGCAGTATTTT.

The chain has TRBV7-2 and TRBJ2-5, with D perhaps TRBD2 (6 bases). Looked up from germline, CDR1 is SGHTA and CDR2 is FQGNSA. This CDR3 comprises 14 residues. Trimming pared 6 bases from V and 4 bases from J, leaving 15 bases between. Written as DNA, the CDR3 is TGTGCCAGCAGTACGCTGGGGGGTAGAGAGACCCAGTACTTC. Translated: CASSTLGGRETQYF.

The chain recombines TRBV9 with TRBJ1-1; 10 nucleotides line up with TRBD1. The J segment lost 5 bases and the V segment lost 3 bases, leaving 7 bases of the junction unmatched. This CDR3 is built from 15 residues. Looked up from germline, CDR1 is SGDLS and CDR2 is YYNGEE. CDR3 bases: TGTGCCAGCAGCGGAGGGACAGGGGAGAGGACTGAAGCTTTCTTT. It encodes CASSGGTGERTEAFF. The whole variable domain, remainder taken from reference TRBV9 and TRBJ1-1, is DSGVTQTPKHLITATGQRVTLRCSPRSGDLSVYWYQQSLDQGLQFLIQYYNGEERAKGNILERFSAQQFPDLHSELNLSSLELGDSALYFCASSGGTGERTEAFFGQGTRLTVV.

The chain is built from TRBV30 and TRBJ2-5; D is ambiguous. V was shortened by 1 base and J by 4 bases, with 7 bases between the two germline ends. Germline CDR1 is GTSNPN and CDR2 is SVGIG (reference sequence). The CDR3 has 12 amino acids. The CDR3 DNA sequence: TGTGCCTGGAGTGACGACCGAGAGACCCAGTACTTC. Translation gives CAWSDDRETQYF.

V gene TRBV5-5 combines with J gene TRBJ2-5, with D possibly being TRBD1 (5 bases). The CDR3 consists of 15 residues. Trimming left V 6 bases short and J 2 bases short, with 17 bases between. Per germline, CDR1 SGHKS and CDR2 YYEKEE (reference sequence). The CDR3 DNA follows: TGTGCCAGCATCCTATCGACAGCGCTTCAAGAGACCCAGTACTTC. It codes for CASILSTALQETQYF.

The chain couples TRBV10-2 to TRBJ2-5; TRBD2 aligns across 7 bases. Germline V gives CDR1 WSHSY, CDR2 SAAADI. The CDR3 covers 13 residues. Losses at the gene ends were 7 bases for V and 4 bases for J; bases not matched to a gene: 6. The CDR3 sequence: CASTRGEGETQYF. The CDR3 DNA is TGCGCCAGCACCCGGGGGGAGGGAGAGACCCAGTACTTC.

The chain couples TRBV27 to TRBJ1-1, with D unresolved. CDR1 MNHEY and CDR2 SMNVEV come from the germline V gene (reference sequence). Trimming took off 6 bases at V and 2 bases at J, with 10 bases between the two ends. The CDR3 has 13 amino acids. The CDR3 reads CASRVRVNTEAFF. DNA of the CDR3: TGTGCCAGCAGGGTACGGGTTAACACTGAAGCTTTCTTT.

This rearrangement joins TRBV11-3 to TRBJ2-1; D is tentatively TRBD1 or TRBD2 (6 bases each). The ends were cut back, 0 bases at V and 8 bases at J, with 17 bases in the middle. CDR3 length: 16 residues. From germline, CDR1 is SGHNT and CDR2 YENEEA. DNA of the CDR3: TGTGCCAGCAGCTTAGATAGGAGGGGGGCGAGGGATGAGCAGTTCTTC. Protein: CASSLDRRGARDEQFF.